What follows describes a single T cell receptor (beta chain). The data belong to a study of shared T cell receptors in the human thymus. The assay was immunoSEQ multiplex PCR, and TCRdb's table has in-frame clones only and misses some. Of 500,000 to 550,000 clones detected, around 78% appear once; the ten largest clones hold roughly 0.013%. This CDR3 contains 14 residues. The germline V gene has CDR1 MDHEN and CDR2 SYDVKM. V was shortened by 4 bases and J by 0 bases, with 7 bases between the two germline ends. The same data also contributed to another study, on human thymus T cells. Per that paper: Obtained as resections during corrective heart surgery, the thymus tissue was then studied. Thymic and blood repertoires showed apparently biased V and J gene usage. Related research described strongly overlapping thymic repertoires in unrelated people.

What was sequenced was thymocytes. The receptor was derived from a boy less than two years old with a congenital heart defect. The gene calls are TRBV28 and TRBJ2-1; no clear D gene. The CDR3 here is CASSSLSSYNEQFF. Written as DNA, the CDR3 is TGTGCCAGCAGTTCCCTCAGCTCCTACAATGAGCAGTTCTTC.